The 17 T cell receptor beta chains below come from one sample, sequenced in a study of cytomegalovirus exposure and HLA in healthy donors. PCR primers comprised 60 Vbeta and 13 Jbeta primers. Method: immunoSEQ multiplex PCR; TCRdb's copy keeps in-frame clones and lacks some. The sample includes about 93,000 clones, approximately 80% of them seen just once. Sequencing was performed on PBMCs. These receptors originate from a man aged 50-60 years in good health and CMV-seronegative.

V and J are TRBV9 and TRBJ2-7, with D tentatively TRBD2 (6 bases). The CDR3 is 13 residues long. Germline V gene data show CDR1 as SGDLS and CDR2 as YYNGEE. The V end was cut by 0 bases, the J end by 7 bases, with 11 bases between. CDR3: CASSVGAGLEQYF. The CDR3 bases are TGTGCCAGCAGCGTAGGGGCAGGACTAGAGCAGTACTTC.

The V call is TRBV9, the J call TRBJ2-3; TRBD2 matches 13 bases. This CDR3 comprises 17 residues. J gave up 4 bases and V 3 bases, and 8 bases lay outside the gene matches. CDR1 is SGDLS, CDR2 YYNGEE, per germline. The CDR3 DNA reads TGTGCCAGCAGCGCAGAAGGACTAGCGGGAGACGCAGATACGCAGTATTTT. This gives the protein CASSAEGLAGDADTQYF.

V usage is TRBV2 and J usage is TRBJ2-1; a weak D match, TRBD2 (5 bases). This CDR3 region has 14 residues. Germline V gene lookup returns CDR1 SNHLY and CDR2 FYNNEI. V was pared by 6 bases and J by 0 bases, with 9 bases between. The CDR3 DNA sequence: TGTGCCAGCAGGCCGGGAAGCTCCTACAATGAGCAGTTCTTC. This translates into CASRPGSSYNEQFF.

This clone was found a few times. J is TRBJ2-7 and V is TRBV6-5; perhaps TRBD1 as D (6 bases). Trimming cost V 11 bases and J 6 bases, with 17 bases left between them. The CDR3 loop spans 12 amino acids. Looked up from germline, CDR1 is MNHEY and CDR2 is SVGAGI. CDR3 loop: CAAGAFRGEQYF. The CDR3 DNA is TGTGCCGCAGGGGCGTTTAGGGGCGAGCAGTACTTC.

In its sample, this clone was seen a few times. The V and J genes are TRBV13 and TRBJ2-3; D might be TRBD2 (6 bases). Germline lookup yields CDR1 PRHDT and CDR2 FYEKMQ (reference sequence). V lost 4 bases and J 9 bases, leaving 11 bases between the germline ends. This CDR3 region has 12 residues. CDR3 DNA: TGTGCCAGCAGCTCCGTTGGGGGGACGCAGTATTTT. It yields the protein CASSSVGGTQYF.

This clone has just a few counts. The chain uses TRBV6-1 and TRBJ2-7; 8 bases agree with TRBD2. The CDR3 has 18 residues. The trim removed 3 bases at V and 3 bases at J, leaving 16 bases unmatched. CDR1 and CDR2 (germline): MNHNS, SASEGT. CDR3 region: CASSDRGGRARRFYEQYF. The CDR3 bases are TGTGCCAGCAGTGACCGGGGGGGACGGGCGCGCCGCTTCTACGAGCAGTACTTC.

J is TRBJ2-5 and V is TRBV6-6; D call uncertain. The length of the CDR3 is 15 residues. Trimming shortened V by 5 bases and J by 1 base, and 14 bases separated the two germline ends. Germline values: CDR1 MNHNY, CDR2 SVGAGI (reference sequence). The CDR3 spells CASSPPGIFQETQYF. The DNA for the CDR3 is TGTGCCAGCAGTCCCCCTGGCATATTCCAAGAGACCCAGTACTTC.

The DNA of the CDR3 is TGCGCCAGCAGCTCCGGGGACCAAGAGACCCAGTACTTC. Protein: CASSSGDQETQYF. The chain links TRBV5-1 to TRBJ2-5, with D maybe TRBD2 (5 bases). This CDR3 is 13 amino acids long. The V end lost 3 bases, the J end lost 0 bases, and 6 bases lay between the germline ends. Germline V gene data show CDR1 as SGHRS and CDR2 as YFSETQ.

The chain recombines TRBV7-3 with TRBJ2-2; TRBD2 matches 7 bases. From germline, CDR1 is SGHTA and CDR2 FQGTGA. The V and J ends lost 7 bases and 1 base, in that order; junction bases with no gene match: 6. The CDR3 is made up of 15 amino acids. DNA of the CDR3: TGTGCCAGCACGTTAGGGACTATGAACACCGGGGAGCTGTTTTTT. Translating gives CASTLGTMNTGELFF.

This clone was seen a handful of times. The chain is built from TRBV2 and TRBJ2-7; a possible D gene is TRBD1 (6 bases). V shed 6 bases and J shed 3 bases, with 9 bases lying between them. Germline V gene data show CDR1 as SNHLY and CDR2 as FYNNEI. The CDR3 has 12 amino acids. Here the CDR3 reads CASSGQNYEQYF. CDR3 nucleotide sequence: TGTGCCAGCAGCGGACAGAACTACGAGCAGTACTTC. Full variable domain (outside the CDR3, taken from reference TRBV2 and TRBJ2-7): EPEVTQTPSHQVTQMGQEVILRCVPISNHLYFYWYRQILGQKVEFLVSFYNNEISEKSEIFDDQFSVERPDGSNFTLKIRSTKLEDSAMYFCASSGQNYEQYFGPGTRLTVT.

This clone was observed a single time. The V gene is TRBV6-6, the J gene TRBJ1-1; D possibly corresponds to TRBD1 (6 bases). Germline CDR1 is MNHNY and CDR2 is SVGAGI (reference sequence). V was clipped by 8 bases and J by 5 bases, with 18 bases between them. CDR3 length: 14 amino acids. The CDR3 region is CASGFQGRETEAFF. DNA for the CDR3: TGTGCCAGCGGCTTCCAGGGGCGCGAGACTGAAGCTTTCTTT.

The chain links TRBV5-6 to TRBJ1-5, with 7 nucleotides matching TRBD1. The CDR3 is 14 amino acids. In germline, CDR1 is SGHDT, CDR2 YYEEEE. The V and J ends lost 2 bases and 7 bases, in that order; junction bases with no gene match: 6. Here the CDR3 DNA reads TGTGCCAGCAGCTTACAGGGGTTAAAGCAGCCCCAGCATTTT. It codes for CASSLQGLKQPQHF.

This sequence joins TRBV9 and TRBJ1-4; 9 nucleotides match TRBD1. CDR1 and CDR2 from the germline V gene are SGDLS and YYNGEE. Trimming at V came to 0 bases and at J to 4 bases, leaving 4 bases not matched to a gene. The CDR3 loop spans 16 amino acids. The CDR3: CASSVAPGQGNEKLFF. CDR3 bases: TGTGCCAGCAGCGTAGCACCGGGACAGGGTAATGAAAAACTGTTTTTT.

The chain has TRBV9 and TRBJ2-1, with D perhaps TRBD2 (6 bases). V dropped 2 bases and J dropped 10 bases, with 10 bases sitting between them. This CDR3 comprises 12 residues. Germline V gene sequence: CDR1 SGDLS, CDR2 YYNGEE. CDR3 bases: TGTGCCAGCAGCGTCCGGAGGGACGAGCAGTTCTTC. It translates to CASSVRRDEQFF.

The chain employs TRBV30 and TRBJ1-6; D uncertain. Trimming removed 4 bases from V and 7 bases from J, with 5 bases in between. The CDR3 is made up of 11 amino acids. Germline loops: CDR1 GTSNPN, CDR2 SVGIG (reference sequence). The CDR3: CAWNQNSPLHF. In nucleotides, the CDR3 is TGTGCCTGGAATCAAAATTCACCCCTCCACTTT.

The rearrangement joins TRBV28 to TRBJ2-1; D possibly corresponds to TRBD2 (7 bases). This CDR3 contains 16 residues. Germline V gene sequence: CDR1 MDHEN, CDR2 SYDVKM. Trimming stripped 3 bases from V and 3 bases from J, with 15 bases between. DNA of the CDR3: TGTGCCAGCAGTTTGGGAGGGGGGGGCGGCTACAATGAGCAGTTCTTC. It codes for CASSLGGGGGYNEQFF.

As DNA, the CDR3 is TGTGCCAGCTTCTGCACAGGGTCCTACGAGCAGTACTTC. It yields the protein CASFCTGSYEQYF. The V and J genes are TRBV21-1 and TRBJ2-7; the listed D gene, TRBD1, was not tested against the DNA. TRBV21-1 is labeled a pseudogene. The CDR3 has 13 amino acids.